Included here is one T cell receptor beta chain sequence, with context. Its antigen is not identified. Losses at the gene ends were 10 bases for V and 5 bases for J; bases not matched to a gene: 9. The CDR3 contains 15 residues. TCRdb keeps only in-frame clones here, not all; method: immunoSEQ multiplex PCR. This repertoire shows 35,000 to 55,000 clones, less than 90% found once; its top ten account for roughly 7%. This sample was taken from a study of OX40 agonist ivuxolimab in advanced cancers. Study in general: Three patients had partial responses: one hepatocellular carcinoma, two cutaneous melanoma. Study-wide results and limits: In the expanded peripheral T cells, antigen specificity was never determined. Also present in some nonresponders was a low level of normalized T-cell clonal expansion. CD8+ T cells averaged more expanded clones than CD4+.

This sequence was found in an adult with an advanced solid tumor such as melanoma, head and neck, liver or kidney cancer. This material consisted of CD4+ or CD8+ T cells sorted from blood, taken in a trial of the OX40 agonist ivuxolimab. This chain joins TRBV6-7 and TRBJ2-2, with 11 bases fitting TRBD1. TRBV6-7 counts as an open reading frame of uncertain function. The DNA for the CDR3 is TGTGCCACCACCTCCGGGACAGGGGGGACCGGGGAGCTGTTTTTT. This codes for CATTSGTGGTGELFF.